The 3 T cell receptor beta chains below were found in one sample sequenced in a study of cytomegalovirus exposure and HLA in healthy donors. Vbeta (60) and Jbeta (13) primers were used in the PCR. The protocol was immunoSEQ multiplex PCR, while the TCRdb copy is restricted to in-frame clones and leaves out a portion. The sample includes some 91,000 clones, around 67% of them seen just once. The specimen sequenced was PBMCs. The receptors here all came from a human donor in good health.

The chain has TRBV7-2 and TRBJ2-1, with D possibly matching TRBD2 (5 bases). CDR3 length: 13 amino acids. Germline CDR1 is SGHTA and CDR2 is FQGNSA. V gave up 2 bases and J gave up 6 bases, with 8 bases separating them. CDR3 amino acids: CASSLLRGNEQFF. The CDR3 bases are TGTGCCAGCAGCTTACTTCGGGGCAATGAGCAGTTCTTC.

The chain links TRBV18 to TRBJ2-7; 11 positions agree with TRBD1. The CDR3 covers 15 residues. Germline V gene sequence: CDR1 KGHSH, CDR2 LQKENI. Trimming took 3 bases from V and 2 from J; bases not matched to a gene: 3. The CDR3 spells CASSPGTGGAYEQYF. CDR3 bases: TGTGCCAGCTCACCTGGGACAGGGGGGGCCTACGAGCAGTACTTC.

The chain couples TRBV5-1 to TRBJ2-3, with 8 bases fitting TRBD2. This CDR3 has 16 residues. With 3 bases clipped from V and 2 bases from J, the junction kept 8 bases outside the gene matches. Germline V gives CDR1 SGHRS, CDR2 YFSETQ. CDR3 sequence (DNA): TGCGCCAGCAGCTCCGGACTAGCAACCGTCACAGATACGCAGTATTTT. It translates to CASSSGLATVTDTQYF.